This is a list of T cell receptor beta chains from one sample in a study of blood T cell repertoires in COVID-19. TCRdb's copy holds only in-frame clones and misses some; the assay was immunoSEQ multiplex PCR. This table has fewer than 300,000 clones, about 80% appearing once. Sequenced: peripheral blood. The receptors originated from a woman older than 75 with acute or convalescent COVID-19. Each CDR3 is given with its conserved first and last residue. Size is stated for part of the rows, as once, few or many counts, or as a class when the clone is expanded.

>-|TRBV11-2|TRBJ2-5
CASSQGTQETQYF
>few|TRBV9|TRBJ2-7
CASSVDRDRGREQYF
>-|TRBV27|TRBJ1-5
CASSLRGGRGQPQHF
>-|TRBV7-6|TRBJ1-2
CASSLAPTGGRSSYTF
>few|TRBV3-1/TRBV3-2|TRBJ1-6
CASSQRSGTGNSPLHF
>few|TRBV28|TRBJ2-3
CASSSTDTQYF
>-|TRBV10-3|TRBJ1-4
CAISDGPGANEKLFF
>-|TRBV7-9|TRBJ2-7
CASSFIWAGGYYTSYEQYF
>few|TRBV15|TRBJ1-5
CATSRDSQVDQPQHF
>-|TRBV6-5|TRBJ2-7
CASSLTGTAPLKQYF
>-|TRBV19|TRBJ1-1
CASSIRDRAFEAFF
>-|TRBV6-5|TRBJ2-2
CAIAPGRRGTGELFF
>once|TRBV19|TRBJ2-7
CASSLRDSSYEQYF
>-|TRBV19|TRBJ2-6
CASSPFGWTGVAAGANVLTF
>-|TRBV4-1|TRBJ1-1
CASSHTGTQNTEAFF
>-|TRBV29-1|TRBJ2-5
CSAGGLLQETQYF
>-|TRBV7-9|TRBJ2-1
CASSSRPGGGPFNEQFF
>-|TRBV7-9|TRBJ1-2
CASTGGRNYGYTF
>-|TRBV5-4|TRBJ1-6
CASSSKTDGSYNSPLHF
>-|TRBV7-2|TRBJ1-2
CASSQVGITNYGYTF
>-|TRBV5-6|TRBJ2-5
CASSFGGFRETQYF
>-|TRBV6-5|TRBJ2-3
CASRQQGGGTDTQYF
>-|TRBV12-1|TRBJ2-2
CASSFIRERTGELFF
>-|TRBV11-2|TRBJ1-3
CASSLEPTGAGNTIYF
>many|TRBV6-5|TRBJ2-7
CASISGGYEQYF
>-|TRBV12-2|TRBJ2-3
CASRLVVTSGRNTDTQYF
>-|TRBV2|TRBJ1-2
CASSESVVHGYTF
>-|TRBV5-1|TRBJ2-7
CASSSGGATYEQYF
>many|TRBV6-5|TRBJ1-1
CASSKQEANTEAFF
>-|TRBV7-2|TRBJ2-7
CASSLAGTLSYEQYF
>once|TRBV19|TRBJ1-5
CASMWGTSGNQPQHF
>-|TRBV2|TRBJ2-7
CAGNAQGGPTYEQYF
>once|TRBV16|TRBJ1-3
CASSQSIPGAGNTIYF
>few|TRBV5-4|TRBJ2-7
CASSLNGRGNEQYF
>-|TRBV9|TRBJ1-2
CASSPGQGNYGYTF
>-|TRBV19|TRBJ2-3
CASSIGGVGTDTQYF